These 3 T cell receptor beta chains were sequenced from one sample in a study of blood T cell repertoires in COVID-19. The data were produced by immunoSEQ multiplex PCR, yet TCRdb's version contains in-frame clones alone and is incomplete. The sample includes about 78,000 clones, 90% of them seen just once. Sequencing used peripheral blood. Receptor source: a woman of 80 years or more with active or convalescent COVID-19.

The CDR3 sequence: CASSTGSTDTQYF. CDR3 DNA sequence: TGTGCCAGCAGTACCGGGAGCACAGATACGCAGTATTTT. The genes are TRBV9 and TRBJ2-3; D is undetermined. Trimming cost V 5 bases and J 0 bases, with 7 bases left between them. The CDR3 covers 13 residues. Germline V gene lookup returns CDR1 SGDLS and CDR2 YYNGEE.

V gene TRBV5-1 combines with J gene TRBJ2-7, with D unclear. This CDR3 is built from 14 residues. The V gene's germline CDR1 is SGHRS and CDR2 YFSETQ. Trimming cost V 2 bases and J 1 base, with 10 bases left between them. The CDR3 nucleotides are TGCGCCAGCAGCTTAGAACACGTTTCCTACGAGCAGTACTTC. This translates into CASSLEHVSYEQYF.

This chain joins TRBV25-1 and TRBJ1-1; 11 bases fit TRBD1. V lost 9 bases, J lost 5 bases, and 5 bases stayed unmatched. The CDR3 runs to 13 residues. The germline V gene encodes CDR1 MGHDK and CDR2 SYGVNS. In nucleotides, the CDR3 is TGTGCCAGACCGGACAGGGGGCGGACTGAAGCTTTCTTT. Translated: CARPDRGRTEAFF.